Sequencing of this TCR beta chain was carried out in a study of T cell clusters in autoimmune cytopenias. Study-wide background: Per sample, median TRB depth was approximately 54,000 reads, yielding a median 2,350 distinct clonotypes.

Multiplex touch-down PCR amplified TRB using TRB-A and TRB-B pools in one tube. TCRdb re-called the multiplex PCR reads, yielding one record per CDR3 amino acid sequence without DNA. This sample's table reports thousands of distinct CDR3 sequences. The CDR3 length is 14 residues. CDR1 MNHEY and CDR2 SMNVEV come from the germline V gene (reference sequence). Some 40,000 genome equivalents of blood DNA were amplified for TRB. The chain combines TRBV27 with TRBJ2-3; as DNA is missing, the TRBD1 call by TCRdb cannot be tested. Sample: peripheral blood. The TCR originated in a human donor with an autoimmune cytopenia or autoimmune hepatitis (not recorded which). CDR3 sequence: CASSETGGTDTQYF.